The 20 T cell receptor beta chains below were found in one sample sequenced in a study of technical replicates of blood from several donors. Only in-frame clones appear in the TCRdb table, and some are missing; sequencing was by immunoSEQ multiplex PCR. This table holds about 76,000 clones, roughly 94% found once. The specimen was T cells isolated from PBMCs. The receptors were gathered from a human donor in good health.

DNA of the CDR3: TGTGCCAGCAGCTTTAGGACAGGGGATTTTCAAGCTTTCTTT. As protein: CASSFRTGDFQAFF. The V call is TRBV7-6, the J call TRBJ1-1; 9 nucleotides match TRBD1. The germline V gene encodes CDR1 SGHVS and CDR2 FNYEAQ. The junction had 8 bases not matched to a gene; V was cut back by 3 bases and J by 9 bases. This CDR3 region has 14 residues. The variable domain in full, completed from reference TRBV7-6 and TRBJ1-1, reads GAGVSQSPRYKVTKRGQDVALRCDPISGHVSLYWYRQALGQGPEFLTYFNYEAQQDKSGLPNDRFSAERPEGSISTLTIQRTEQRDSAMYRCASSFRTGDFQAFFGQGTRLTVV.

This clone was counted between two and nine times. The chain carries TRBV7-3 and TRBJ2-7; TRBD2 matches 8 bases. V shed 2 bases, J shed 3 bases, and the junction held 3 bases outside the gene matches. The CDR3 extends over 14 amino acids. Germline V CDR1 and CDR2: SGHTA, FQGTGA. The CDR3 DNA sequence: TGTGCCAGCAGCTTAGATGGGACTAGCTACGAGCAGTACTTC. This encodes CASSLDGTSYEQYF.

The chain uses TRBV30 and TRBJ2-1; D is perhaps TRBD2 (6 bases). The germline V gene encodes CDR1 GTSNPN and CDR2 SVGIG (reference sequence). Between the trimmed V and J ends, which lost 2 bases and 6 bases, there was a span of 17 bases. This CDR3 comprises 15 residues. The CDR3 protein is CAWSLGAGLSNEQFF. CDR3 DNA sequence: TGTGCCTGGAGTCTCGGAGCGGGCTTATCCAATGAGCAGTTCTTC. Full variable domain (rest looked up from reference TRBV30 and TRBJ2-1): SQTIHQWPATLVQPVGSPLSLECTVEGTSNPNLYWYRQAAGRGLQLLFYSVGIGQISSEVPQNLSASRPQDRQFILSSKKLLLSDSGFYLCAWSLGAGLSNEQFFGPGTRLTVL.

The V call is TRBV7-2, the J call TRBJ2-7, with D perhaps matching TRBD1 (6 bases). Trimming left V 5 bases short and J 6 bases short, with 20 bases between. Per germline, CDR1 SGHTA and CDR2 FQGNSA. CDR3 length: 15 amino acids. The CDR3 sequence: CASSVDSWTRFEQYF. CDR3 bases: TGTGCCAGCAGCGTGGACAGTTGGACGAGATTCGAGCAGTACTTC. The complete variable domain, with remaining parts taken from reference TRBV7-2 and TRBJ2-7, reads GAGVSQSPSNKVTEKGKDVELRCDPISGHTALYWYRQSLGQGLEFLIYFQGNSAPDKSGLPSDRFSAERTGGSVSTLTIQRTQQEDSAVYLCASSVDSWTRFEQYFGPGTRLTVT.

The chain links TRBV30 to TRBJ1-3; 12 bases map to TRBD1. V lost 5 bases, J lost 2 bases, and 4 bases stayed unmatched. This CDR3 has 15 amino acids. The germline V gene encodes CDR1 GTSNPN and CDR2 SVGIG (reference sequence). Written as DNA, the CDR3 is TGTGCCTGGGGGACAGGGGGCCAGACTGGAAACACCATATATTTT. Translating it yields CAWGTGGQTGNTIYF.

V usage is TRBV27 and J usage is TRBJ2-7; D might be TRBD1 (6 bases). V was cut by 5 bases and J by 2 bases, with 19 bases left in between. The CDR3 runs to 16 residues. Germline CDR1 MNHEY, CDR2 SMNVEV (reference sequence). Here the CDR3 DNA reads TGTGCCAGCAGTGATTTGACACAGGGCATACCCTACGAGCAGTACTTC. Its translation: CASSDLTQGIPYEQYF.

The CDR3 protein is CASSLAGYQETQYF. The CDR3 DNA follows: TGTGCCAGCAGTCTAGCGGGCTACCAAGAGACCCAGTACTTC. The chain employs TRBV6-1 and TRBJ2-5, with 8 positions matching TRBD2. This CDR3 is built from 14 residues. The V segment lost 5 bases and the J segment 0 bases; nucleotides outside the gene matches: 2. Germline V lookup: CDR1 MNHNS, CDR2 SASEGT.

The chain carries TRBV9 and TRBJ2-5; D possibly corresponds to TRBD2 (5 bases). Germline loops: CDR1 SGDLS, CDR2 YYNGEE. CDR3 length equals 15 residues. Trimming took 0 bases from V and 5 from J, leaving 14 bases between them. In DNA form, the CDR3 reads TGTGCCAGCAGCGTAGACCCGGGAATGGGCGAGACCCAGTACTTC. Amino acids: CASSVDPGMGETQYF. The full variable domain, with the rest looked up from reference TRBV9 and TRBJ2-5, is DSGVTQTPKHLITATGQRVTLRCSPRSGDLSVYWYQQSLDQGLQFLIQYYNGEERAKGNILERFSAQQFPDLHSELNLSSLELGDSALYFCASSVDPGMGETQYFGPGTRLLVL.

With respect to this clone: Compared with germline, one end of the junction differs, possibly owing to a read error. The chain carries TRBV6-4 and TRBJ1-3; a weak D match, TRBD1 (5 bases). The CDR3 is made up of 12 amino acids. The germline gives CDR1 MRHNA, CDR2 SNTAGT. This chain's CDR3 is CPTGCAGNTIYF. The CDR3 nucleotides are TGCCCCACAGGTTGTGCTGGAAACACCATATATTTT.

This sequence joins TRBV28 and TRBJ2-3, with TRBD1 identical over 10 bases. The CDR3 covers 15 residues. Trimming cost V 7 bases and J 4 bases; bases outside gene matches: 8. The germline CDR1 and CDR2 sequences are MDHEN and SYDVKM. This chain's CDR3 is CASISSGTGADTQYF. In nucleotides, the CDR3 is TGTGCCAGCATATCGTCCGGGACAGGGGCAGATACGCAGTATTTT.

The chain links TRBV5-5 to TRBJ1-5; maybe TRBD1 (6 bases). V was cut by 4 bases and J by 6 bases, with 17 bases left in between. The CDR3 length is 15 residues. The V gene's germline CDR1 is SGHKS and CDR2 YYEKEE (reference sequence). The DNA of the CDR3 is TGTGCCAGCAGCCGGATCGTGACAGGTGGTCAGCCCCAGCATTTT. Encoded protein: CASSRIVTGGQPQHF. Looking up the rest from reference TRBV5-5 and TRBJ1-5 gives the full variable domain: DAGVTQSPTHLIKTRGQQVTLRCSPISGHKSVSWYQQVLGQGPQFIFQYYEKEERGRGNFPDRFSARQFPNYSSELNVNALLLGDSALYLCASSRIVTGGQPQHFGDGTRLSIL.

This chain joins TRBV19 and TRBJ1-4, with D maybe TRBD1 (5 bases). This CDR3 comprises 13 residues. Germline V CDR1 and CDR2: LNHDA, SQIVND (reference sequence). V lost 8 bases and J 10 bases, leaving 17 bases between the germline ends. The CDR3 sequence: CASLRDGGGKLFF. The CDR3 region has the DNA TGTGCCAGTCTCCGGGACGGGGGAGGAAAACTGTTTTTT.

The V gene is TRBV21-1, the J gene TRBJ2-1; the tabulated D call, TRBD1, remains unverified against the DNA. TRBV21-1 is tagged as a pseudogene. CDR3 size: 15 residues. In nucleotides, the CDR3 is TGTGCCAGCAGCGAAGCCGGGACAGGGGGTCCTGAGCAGTTCTTC. It encodes CASSEAGTGGPEQFF.

The chain is built from TRBV4-1 and TRBJ1-1, with a possible D match to TRBD1 (6 bases). Trimming cost V 5 bases and J 1 base, with 11 bases left between them. Germline CDR1 and CDR2: MGHRA and YSYEKL. CDR3 length: 14 residues. The CDR3 DNA sequence: TGCGCCAGCAGCGCCAGGGGAAGGAACACTGAAGCTTTCTTT. This codes for CASSARGRNTEAFF.

The V gene is TRBV28, the J gene TRBJ1-1; D perhaps matches TRBD1 (5 bases). The germline V and J ends were trimmed by 2 bases and 9 bases, with 10 bases remaining between them. This CDR3 has 12 residues. CDR1 and CDR2 (germline): MDHEN, SYDVKM. The CDR3 loop is CASSLNQGKAFF. In nucleotides, the CDR3 is TGTGCCAGCAGTTTAAACCAGGGAAAAGCTTTCTTT.

V is TRBV5-6 and J is TRBJ1-1; unclear D gene. Trimming pared 0 bases from V and 8 bases from J, leaving 20 bases between. Germline V gene data show CDR1 as SGHDT and CDR2 as YYEEEE. The CDR3 has 16 amino acids. The CDR3 here is CASSLEGLSETPEAFF. The CDR3 region has the DNA TGTGCCAGCAGCTTGGAAGGTCTTAGTGAGACACCCGAAGCTTTCTTT. Together with reference TRBV5-6 and TRBJ1-1, the CDR3 gives the full variable domain: DAGVTQSPTHLIKTRGQQVTLRCSPKSGHDTVSWYQQALGQGPQFIFQYYEEEERQRGNFPDRFSGHQFPNYSSELNVNALLLGDSALYLCASSLEGLSETPEAFFGQGTRLTVV.

For this clone: An end of the junction does not agree with germline; a read error may underlie this. The CDR3 is CSAEGGYYNEQFF. In nucleotides, the CDR3 is TGCAGCGCTGAAGGGGGCTACTACAATGAGCAGTTCTTC. The chain joins TRBV29-1 to TRBJ2-1, with TRBD1 matching 7 bases. Germline V gives CDR1 SQVTM, CDR2 ANQGSEA. The CDR3 extends over 13 amino acids.

This chain links TRBV6-4 with TRBJ2-2, with TRBD1 matching 7 bases. Germline V gives CDR1 MRHNA, CDR2 SNTAGT. CDR3 size: 14 residues. Trimming cost V 4 bases and J 8 bases; bases outside gene matches: 7. CDR3: CASSGQGTAGELFF. The DNA of the CDR3 is TGTGCCAGCAGTGGACAGGGAACGGCGGGGGAGCTGTTTTTT.

The chain recombines TRBV6-5 with TRBJ2-7, with a tentative D call TRBD1 (6 bases). Per the germline V gene, CDR1 is MNHEY and CDR2 is SVGAGI. Trimming cost V 5 bases and J 2 bases, with 10 bases left between them. CDR3 length equals 13 residues. CDR3 sequence: CASSRDIPYEQYF. The CDR3 DNA follows: TGTGCCAGCAGTCGGGACATTCCCTACGAGCAGTACTTC.

On this clone: Other DNA variants within this sample encode the same CDR3. This CDR3 reads CASSLDRDYGYTF. The DNA of the CDR3 is TGTGCCAGCAGCTTAGACAGGGACTATGGCTACACCTTC. This rearrangement joins TRBV11-2 to TRBJ1-2, with a weak D call TRBD1 (5 bases). V lost 0 bases and J 3 bases, leaving 5 bases between the germline ends. Germline V lookup: CDR1 SGHAT, CDR2 FQNNGV. The CDR3 consists of 13 residues.